Each of the 2 T cell receptor beta chains below was sequenced from the same sample in a study of monozygotic twins with inflammatory bowel disease. Each CDR3 protein gets one entry in TCRdb, which reprocessed the 5' RACE reads and gives no DNA. The sample totals more than 75,000 distinct CDR3 sequences. Input material: blood. Receptor source: a human donor with ulcerative colitis or Crohn's disease, or a healthy co-twin of an affected twin (not recorded which).

This chain links TRBV19 with TRBJ1-4; TCRdb's D call, TRBD1, is unchecked because there is no DNA. Germline CDR1 reads LNHDA; CDR2 reads SQIVND (reference sequence). The CDR3 sequence is 15 residues long. The CDR3 protein is CASSRAGDGAEKLFF.

This sequence joins TRBV4-1 and TRBJ1-2; TCRdb proposes TRBD1, but this gene call is untestable without DNA. Germline assignment: CDR1 MGHRA and CDR2 YSYEKL. The length of the CDR3 is 16 residues. CDR3 sequence reads: CASSLRDTGGTSGYTF.